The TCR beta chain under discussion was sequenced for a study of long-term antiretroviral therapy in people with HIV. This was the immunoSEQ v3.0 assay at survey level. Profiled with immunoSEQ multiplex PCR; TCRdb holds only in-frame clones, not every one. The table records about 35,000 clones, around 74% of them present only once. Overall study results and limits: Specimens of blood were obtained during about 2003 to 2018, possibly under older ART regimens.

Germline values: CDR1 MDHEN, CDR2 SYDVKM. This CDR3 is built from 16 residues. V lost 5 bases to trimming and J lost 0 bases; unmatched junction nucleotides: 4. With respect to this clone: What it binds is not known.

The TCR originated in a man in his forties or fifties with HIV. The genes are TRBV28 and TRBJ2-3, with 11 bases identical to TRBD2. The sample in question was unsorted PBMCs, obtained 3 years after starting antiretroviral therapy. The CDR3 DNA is TGTGCCAGCAGTCGACTAGCGGGGCTTAGCACAGATACGCAGTATTTT. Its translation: CASSRLAGLSTDTQYF. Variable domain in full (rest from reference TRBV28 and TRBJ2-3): DVKVTQSSRYLVKRTGEKVFLECVQDMDHENMFWYRQDPGLGLRLIYFSYDVKMKEKGDIPEGYSVSREKKERFSLILESASTNQTSMYLCASSRLAGLSTDTQYFGPGTRLTVL.